Below, 12 T cell receptor beta chains from the same sample are listed, as sequenced in a study of cytomegalovirus exposure and HLA in healthy donors. It was with 60 Vbeta and 13 Jbeta primers that the PCR ran. Some clones are missing from TCRdb's copy, which holds only in-frame ones; the method was immunoSEQ multiplex PCR. There are 150,000 to 200,000 clones in the sample; 77% occur only once, and roughly 1.5% lies in the top ten. The sequenced material came from PBMCs. The receptors derive from a man aged 18 to 30 in good health and CMV-seronegative.

The genes are TRBV7-2 and TRBJ1-4, with TRBD1 identical over 7 bases. Germline V lookup: CDR1 SGHTA, CDR2 FQGNSA. The CDR3 covers 11 residues. The junction had 1 base not matched to a gene; V was cut back by 7 bases and J by 8 bases. CDR3 nucleotide sequence: TGTGCCAGCACGACAGGGGAAAAACTGTTTTTT. Protein: CASTTGEKLFF.

Only a few counts were recorded for this clone. The V gene is TRBV19, the J gene TRBJ2-2; 8 positions match TRBD1. V lost 4 bases and J lost 4; bases outside the gene matches: 11. Germline V gene sequence: CDR1 LNHDA, CDR2 SQIVND (reference sequence). This CDR3 comprises 17 residues. The CDR3, as DNA: TGTGCCAGTAGTAAGGGGAAAGAGACAGGGGTCACCGGGGAGCTGTTTTTT. It is translated as CASSKGKETGVTGELFF.

The V gene is TRBV6-5, the J gene TRBJ2-7; no reliable D call. The CDR3 is 15 amino acids. Germline V lookup: CDR1 MNHEY, CDR2 SVGAGI. Trimming shortened V by 10 bases and J by 4 bases, and 23 bases separated the two germline ends. The CDR3 DNA is TGTGCCACTTTATTCCGTGCAGTGGTGATGTACGAGCAGTACTTC. It yields the protein CATLFRAVVMYEQYF.

This clone has a handful of counts. The chain couples TRBV5-1 to TRBJ2-1; 14 nucleotides align to TRBD2. The junction had 2 bases not matched to a gene; V was cut back by 3 bases and J by 6 bases. Germline V gene data show CDR1 as SGHRS and CDR2 as YFSETQ. This CDR3 spans 15 amino acids. CDR3 coding DNA: TGCGCCAGCAGCTGGACTAGCGGGGGGACCAATGAGCAGTTCTTC. Translating it yields CASSWTSGGTNEQFF.

This clone has only a few counts. The chain joins TRBV18 to TRBJ2-7; the match to TRBD2 covers 10 bases. CDR3 size: 15 residues. Trimming removed 4 bases from V and 2 bases from J; junction bases left unmatched: 5. Germline CDR1 reads KGHSH; CDR2 reads LQKENI. CDR3 protein: CASSHGLADTYEQYF. The CDR3 nucleotides are TGTGCCAGCTCACATGGACTAGCGGATACCTACGAGCAGTACTTC.

The V call is TRBV30, the J call TRBJ2-7; D call uncertain. CDR1 and CDR2 (germline): GTSNPN, SVGIG (reference sequence). V dropped 3 bases and J dropped 5 bases, with 5 bases sitting between them. This CDR3 contains 10 residues. In DNA, the CDR3 is TGTGCCTGGAGCGGTAACGAGCAGTACTTC. Translation: CAWSGNEQYF.

This chain connects TRBV9 to TRBJ1-1; D unresolved. CDR1 and CDR2 from the germline V gene are SGDLS and YYNGEE. This CDR3 is 14 amino acids long. The V and J ends lost 0 bases and 0 bases respectively, with 6 bases between them. The CDR3 reads CASSVGSMNTEAFF. CDR3 nucleotide sequence: TGTGCCAGCAGCGTAGGTTCAATGAACACTGAAGCTTTCTTT.

CDR3 sequence reads: CASSYRDRGPYEQYF. The CDR3, as DNA: TGTGCCAGCAGTTACCGGGACAGGGGTCCCTACGAGCAGTACTTC. This chain joins TRBV6-5 and TRBJ2-7; 10 nucleotides match TRBD1. Germline V CDR1 and CDR2: MNHEY, SVGAGI. J lost 2 bases, V lost 2 bases, and 3 bases had no gene match. The CDR3 loop spans 15 amino acids.

The V gene is TRBV7-2, the J gene TRBJ1-2; D may be TRBD1 (6 bases). The germline CDR1 and CDR2 sequences are SGHTA and FQGNSA. CDR3 length: 15 residues. Trimming took 0 bases from V and 1 from J, leaving 9 bases between them. The CDR3 reads CASSLAGGSNYGYTF. CDR3 DNA sequence: TGTGCCAGCAGCTTAGCAGGGGGAAGTAACTATGGCTACACCTTC.

This clone was detected a few times. The gene calls are TRBV6-1 and TRBJ2-3; 7 positions agree with TRBD2. Unmatched junction bases numbered 6, after V lost 2 bases and J lost 4 bases. The CDR3 length is 15 residues. Per germline, CDR1 MNHNS and CDR2 SASEGT. CDR3 coding DNA: TGTGCCAGCAGTGAACGGACGGGGAGGGCAGATACGCAGTATTTT. It encodes CASSERTGRADTQYF.

This rearrangement joins TRBV4-3 to TRBJ1-1; D is possibly TRBD1 (5 bases). The V and J ends lost 7 bases and 1 base respectively, with 25 bases between them. Germline V lookup: CDR1 LGHNA, CDR2 YSLEER. The CDR3 sequence is 18 residues long. The CDR3 nucleotides are TGCGCCAGCACTCCCGTCTGGGGCAGCGTGAGAGAGAACACTGAAGCTTTCTTT. Its translation: CASTPVWGSVRENTEAFF.

The chain employs TRBV19 and TRBJ2-1, with 8 bases fitting TRBD2. The CDR3 is made up of 15 amino acids. The ends lost 8 bases at V and 6 bases at J; junction bases unmatched: 12. Germline CDR1 is LNHDA and CDR2 is SQIVND (reference sequence). The CDR3 protein is CASVGGLAGPNEQFF. The CDR3 DNA follows: TGTGCCAGTGTTGGAGGTCTAGCGGGCCCCAATGAGCAGTTCTTC.